Presented here are 17 T cell receptor beta chains from one specimen sequenced in a study of blood T cell repertoires in COVID-19. Generated by immunoSEQ multiplex PCR, the TCRdb table keeps only in-frame clones and is missing some. The sample has under 450,000 clones, 80% to 90% seen once. Sequenced input: peripheral blood. These receptors originate from a woman aged 55-69 years with COVID-19, enrolled during active disease.

This clone was counted a single time. This chain connects TRBV6-1 to TRBJ2-5; 7 bases map to TRBD1. V shed 1 base, J shed 11 bases, and the junction held 16 bases outside the gene matches. Germline CDR1 and CDR2: MNHNS and SASEGT. CDR3 size: 16 residues. The CDR3 region has the DNA TGTGCCAGCAGTGAAGGGGTCCCACCCGAGGACAGGTGGCAGTACTTC. Translating it yields CASSEGVPPEDRWQYF.

The chain employs TRBV18 and TRBJ1-5; tentatively, D is TRBD1 (6 bases). The V end was cut by 5 bases, the J end by 4 bases, with 12 bases between. The CDR3 is 14 residues long. Germline V CDR1 and CDR2: KGHSH, LQKENI. For the CDR3, the DNA is TGTGCCAGCTCATCCAACAGGGCAAATCAGCCCCAGCATTTT. This gives the protein CASSSNRANQPQHF.

This clone was seen only a few times. The chain joins TRBV5-8 to TRBJ2-5, with D perhaps matching TRBD2 (5 bases). V was shortened by 2 bases and J by 8 bases, with 10 bases between the two germline ends. The V gene's germline CDR1 is SGHTS and CDR2 YDEGEE. CDR3 length: 12 residues. The CDR3 bases are TGTGCCAGCAGCTTATTTCTAGCAACCCAGTACTTC. Its translation: CASSLFLATQYF.

This chain uses TRBV25-1 with TRBJ2-5; 7 nucleotides match TRBD1. V lost 4 bases, J lost 0 bases, and 2 bases stayed unmatched. CDR1 is MGHDK and CDR2 is SYGVNS in the germline V gene. The CDR3 loop spans 14 amino acids. The CDR3 DNA sequence: TGTGCCAGCAGTGCGGGACAGTACCAAGAGACCCAGTACTTC. Translating gives CASSAGQYQETQYF.

V gene TRBV5-4 combines with J gene TRBJ1-2, with 9 bases aligning to TRBD1. With V trimmed by 4 bases and J by 5 bases, 6 bases remained unmatched. The CDR3 is 14 amino acids. Germline CDR1 and CDR2: SGHNT and YYREEE (reference sequence). The CDR3 sequence is CASSKDRGEYGYTF. CDR3 nucleotide sequence: TGTGCCAGCAGCAAGGACAGGGGAGAGTATGGCTACACCTTC. Full variable domain (remainder filled in from reference TRBV5-4 and TRBJ1-2): ETGVTQSPTHLIKTRGQQVTLRCSSQSGHNTVSWYQQALGQGPQFIFQYYREEENGRGNFPPRFSGLQFPNYSSELNVNALELDDSALYLCASSKDRGEYGYTFGSGTRLTVV.

The V and J genes are TRBV27 and TRBJ1-2; TRBD1 agrees at 10 bases. There are 13 residues in the CDR3. Germline lookup yields CDR1 MNHEY and CDR2 SMNVEV (reference sequence). J lost 6 bases, V lost 5 bases, and 3 bases had no gene match. CDR3 DNA sequence: TGTGCCAGCAGTCGACAGGGGGCGAATGGCTACACCTTC. It codes for CASSRQGANGYTF.

The rearrangement joins TRBV11-3 to TRBJ2-1; 12 bases are a match to TRBD1. The CDR3 spans 15 residues. V shed 4 bases, J shed 5 bases, and the junction held 3 bases outside the gene matches. Germline values: CDR1 SGHNT, CDR2 YENEEA. CDR3 nucleotide sequence: TGTGCCAGCAGCTGGGGACAGGGGGCAGACAATGAGCAGTTCTTC. It specifies CASSWGQGADNEQFF.

This rearrangement joins TRBV10-3 to TRBJ2-5; 11 positions match TRBD2. CDR1 ENHRY and CDR2 SYGVKD come from the germline V gene. Germline trimming cut 6 bases from V and 2 bases from J; bases unmatched to any gene: 8. The CDR3 loop spans 16 amino acids. DNA of the CDR3: TGTGCCATCAGGAACCCTAGCGGGGGGCCTCAAGAGACCCAGTACTTC. Amino acid sequence: CAIRNPSGGPQETQYF.

The CDR3 bases are TGTGCCAGCAGCTTAGACCCCGATGGGGGGTCCTACGAGCAGTACTTC. Amino acid sequence: CASSLDPDGGSYEQYF. This sequence joins TRBV7-8 and TRBJ2-7; D perhaps matches TRBD2 (6 bases). Trimming took 1 base from V and 1 from J, leaving 14 bases between them. Germline CDR1 reads SGHVS; CDR2 reads FQNEAQ. The CDR3 sequence is 16 residues long.

The genes are TRBV5-7 and TRBJ2-7; D may be TRBD1 (6 bases). Being an ORF, TRBV5-7 has a function that is uncertain. V lost 0 bases and J lost 4, with 11 bases in between. This CDR3 contains 14 residues. The DNA for the CDR3 is TGTGCCAGCAGCTTGGCACAGGGTCTATACGAGCAGTACTTC. Amino acids: CASSLAQGLYEQYF.

This chain connects TRBV5-1 to TRBJ1-4; TRBD1 aligns across 8 bases. Trimming at V came to 2 bases and at J to 8 bases, leaving 5 bases not matched to a gene. The germline V gene has CDR1 SGHRS and CDR2 YFSETQ. The CDR3 totals 14 residues. CDR3 region: CASSLQGDREKLFF. Written as DNA, the CDR3 is TGCGCCAGCAGCTTACAGGGGGACCGGGAAAAACTGTTTTTT.

DNA for the CDR3: TGTGCCTGGAGTGGTACTTACAGGTTGAACACTGAAGCTTTCTTT. Translation: CAWSGTYRLNTEAFF. The genes are TRBV30 and TRBJ1-1; D possibly corresponds to TRBD1 (5 bases). Germline CDR1 is GTSNPN and CDR2 is SVGIG (reference sequence). CDR3 length equals 15 residues. Deletions cut 1 base from V and 0 bases from J, with 12 bases between.

This clone showed up just a few times. V and J are TRBV5-1 and TRBJ2-1; 9 positions match TRBD2. This CDR3 has 15 amino acids. Germline lookup yields CDR1 SGHRS and CDR2 YFSETQ. Trimming removed 7 bases from V and 10 bases from J; junction bases left unmatched: 15. CDR3 in amino acids: CASALTSGDGREQFF. Written as DNA, the CDR3 is TGCGCCAGCGCCTTGACTAGCGGTGATGGGCGCGAGCAGTTCTTC. Looking up the rest from reference TRBV5-1 and TRBJ2-1 gives the full variable domain: KAGVTQTPRYLIKTRGQQVTLSCSPISGHRSVSWYQQTPGQGLQFLFEYFSETQRNKGNFPGRFSGRQFSNSRSEMNVSTLELGDSALYLCASALTSGDGREQFFGPGTRLTVL.

In nucleotides, the CDR3 is TGTGCCAGCAGCCAAGAGGGTCAGGGGAAAAACATTCAGTACTTC. As protein: CASSQEGQGKNIQYF. The rearrangement uses TRBV3-1 (or the pseudogene TRBV3-2) and TRBJ2-4, with D possibly matching TRBD1 (6 bases). The CDR3 is 15 residues long. Germline CDR1 reads LGHDT; CDR2 reads YNNKEL (reference sequence). Trimming took off 0 bases at V and 4 bases at J, with 10 bases between the two ends.

The chain has TRBV10-3 and TRBJ2-1, with a weak D call TRBD2 (5 bases). V shed 0 bases and J shed 9 bases, with 9 bases lying between them. Germline assignment: CDR1 ENHRY and CDR2 SYGVKD. The CDR3 loop spans 13 amino acids. Here the CDR3 DNA reads TGTGCCATCAGTGAGTCGAAGGCGGGTGAGCAGTTCTTC. The encoded protein is CAISESKAGEQFF.

Regarding this clone: Mismatch with germline at one junction end may stem from a read error. This chain links TRBV12-5 with TRBJ1-5; 8 bases match TRBD1. CDR1 is LGHNT, CDR2 FRNRAP, per germline. CDR3 size: 15 residues. Here the CDR3 DNA reads TGTGCTAGTGTTTTGACAGGGGCCGGGAGTCAACCCCAGCATTTT. Translating it yields CASVLTGAGSQPQHF.

The table lists this clone with a count of one. The same CDR3 also results from other DNA sequences found in this sample. This rearrangement joins TRBV7-3 to TRBJ1-1; 8 nucleotides align to TRBD1. The CDR3 extends over 14 amino acids. J lost 1 base, V lost 5 bases, and 3 bases had no gene match. The germline gives CDR1 SGHTA, CDR2 FQGTGA. Here the CDR3 DNA reads TGTGCCAGCAGCCCCGGACAGGGGAACACTGAAGCTTTCTTT. Its translation: CASSPGQGNTEAFF.